Following are 15 T cell receptor beta chains from one sample sequenced in a study of cytomegalovirus exposure and HLA in healthy donors. Profiling relied on immunoSEQ multiplex PCR, and the TCRdb table lists in-frame clones only, not all of them. The sample lists fewer than 250,000 clones; around 87% were seen once. Sequencing input: PBMCs. The receptor source for this set is a man between 18 and 35 years old in good health and CMV-seronegative.

CDR3 in amino acids: CASSQRGPSTDTQYF. CDR3 coding DNA: TGTGCCAGCAGTCAGCGGGGTCCTAGCACAGATACGCAGTATTTT. The J gene is TRBJ2-3, the V gene TRBV6-5; 7 nucleotides align to TRBD2. The CDR3 spans 15 residues. Germline-derived CDR1 and CDR2 are MNHEY and SVGAGI. J was trimmed by 0 bases and V by 5 bases; bases with no gene match: 5.

Comment on this clone: The sample has other DNA sequences that encode this CDR3 too. The gene calls are TRBV30 and TRBJ1-1, with a weak D call TRBD1 (6 bases). The CDR3 totals 13 residues. Trimming stripped 0 bases from V and 4 bases from J, with 9 bases between. Looked up from germline, CDR1 is GTSNPN and CDR2 is SVGIG (reference sequence). The CDR3 sequence is CAWSVNRATEAFF. The CDR3 nucleotides read TGTGCCTGGAGTGTGAACAGGGCCACTGAAGCTTTCTTT.

The chain carries TRBV28 and TRBJ2-7; 8 bases are shared with TRBD2. The CDR3 spans 14 residues. With 5 bases clipped from V and 2 bases from J, the junction kept 5 bases outside the gene matches. Germline CDR1 reads MDHEN; CDR2 reads SYDVKM. CDR3: CASSPRGGAYEQYF. In DNA, the CDR3 is TGTGCCAGCAGTCCCCGGGGGGGGGCCTACGAGCAGTACTTC.

This chain uses TRBV7-9 with TRBJ2-1, with 7 bases aligning to TRBD2. The CDR3 contains 16 residues. Germline CDR1 is SEHNR and CDR2 is FQNEAQ (reference sequence). V shed 5 bases and J 0 bases; nucleotides not matched to a gene: 7. The CDR3 sequence: CASSPTTSLSYNEQFF. In DNA form, the CDR3 reads TGTGCCAGCAGCCCCACGACTAGCCTCTCCTACAATGAGCAGTTCTTC.

The V and J genes are TRBV11-2 and TRBJ1-6; TRBD1 aligns across 10 bases. Germline V lookup: CDR1 SGHAT, CDR2 FQNNGV. J gave up 9 bases and V 6 bases, and 8 bases lay outside the gene matches. This CDR3 has 15 residues. The CDR3 sequence: CASRPPGQGISPLHF. Written as DNA, the CDR3 is TGTGCCAGCAGACCTCCGGGACAGGGGATTTCACCCCTCCACTTT.

This chain uses TRBV7-2 with TRBJ1-6; D is undetermined. CDR1 SGHTA and CDR2 FQGNSA come from the germline V gene. Trimming shortened V by 2 bases and J by 11 bases, and 7 bases separated the two germline ends. CDR3 size: 12 residues. The CDR3 nucleotides are TGTGCCAGCAGCTTAAACTCGGCACCCCTCCACTTT. Translation: CASSLNSAPLHF.

The chain combines TRBV28 with TRBJ1-6; D is possibly TRBD1 (5 bases). This CDR3 spans 16 amino acids. Trimming removed 2 bases at V and 7 bases at J, with 15 bases between. CDR1 and CDR2 (germline): MDHEN, SYDVKM. The CDR3: CASSLSSRGRNSPLHF. CDR3 sequence (DNA): TGTGCCAGCAGTTTAAGTTCGCGGGGGAGGAATTCACCCCTCCACTTT.

This rearrangement joins TRBV15 to TRBJ2-7; D possibly corresponds to TRBD2 (5 bases). This CDR3 comprises 15 residues. With 0 bases removed from V and 2 bases from J, the gap between germline ends came to 11 bases. Looked up from germline, CDR1 is LNHNV and CDR2 is YYDKDF (reference sequence). In DNA, the CDR3 is TGTGCCACCAGCAGAGAACGGGATCCCACCTACGAGCAGTACTTC. Translating it yields CATSRERDPTYEQYF.

The CDR3 DNA reads TGCAGGAATTGGGAGGGTGACGAGCAGTACTTC. This codes for CRNWEGDEQYF. The gene calls are TRBV29-1 and TRBJ2-7, with 7 bases matching TRBD2. This CDR3 has 11 residues. Germline CDR1 SQVTM, CDR2 ANQGSEA.

The genes are TRBV7-9 and TRBJ1-6; 11 nucleotides match TRBD1. V shed 5 bases and J 8 bases; nucleotides not matched to a gene: 5. The CDR3 covers 15 residues. Germline V lookup: CDR1 SEHNR, CDR2 FQNEAQ (reference sequence). The CDR3 DNA follows: TGTGCCAGCAGCCCGTGGACAGGGGGCGATTCACCCCTCCACTTT. It is translated as CASSPWTGGDSPLHF.

This chain connects TRBV27 to TRBJ1-5; TRBD1 agrees at 8 bases. The CDR3 loop spans 17 amino acids. V lost 5 bases to trimming and J lost 0 bases; unmatched junction nucleotides: 9. Germline V CDR1 and CDR2: MNHEY, SMNVEV (reference sequence). This CDR3 reads CASSPLGQGLSNQPQHF. Here the CDR3 DNA reads TGTGCCAGCAGTCCGCTCGGACAGGGCCTTAGCAATCAGCCCCAGCATTTT.

The V call is TRBV4-1, the J call TRBJ2-5, with 10 bases that match TRBD1. The CDR3 has 15 amino acids. Germline assignment: CDR1 MGHRA and CDR2 YSYEKL. The trim removed 4 bases at V and 3 bases at J, leaving 5 bases unmatched. The CDR3 sequence: CASSPETGGEETQYF. CDR3 DNA sequence: TGCGCCAGCAGCCCCGAGACAGGGGGCGAAGAGACCCAGTACTTC.

The chain employs TRBV2 and TRBJ2-5, with a weak D call TRBD1 (5 bases). The CDR3 extends over 12 amino acids. V gave up 3 bases and J gave up 11 bases, with 13 bases separating them. CDR1 SNHLY and CDR2 FYNNEI come from the germline V gene. The CDR3 loop reads CASSDRARSQYF. CDR3 nucleotide sequence: TGTGCCAGCAGTGACAGGGCCCGTAGTCAGTACTTC.

The chain employs TRBV5-1 and TRBJ2-5; 8 bases line up with TRBD1. The J segment lost 4 bases and the V segment lost 2 bases, leaving 4 bases of the junction unmatched. Germline lookup yields CDR1 SGHRS and CDR2 YFSETQ. The CDR3 contains 14 residues. The CDR3 region has the DNA TGCGCCAGCAGCTTTGACAGGGGAGGAGAGACCCAGTACTTC. It is translated as CASSFDRGGETQYF.

The rearrangement links TRBV5-4 to TRBJ2-2; TRBD2 aligns across 7 bases. CDR1 SGHNT and CDR2 YYREEE come from the germline V gene (reference sequence). CDR3 length: 17 amino acids. The V segment lost 0 bases and the J segment 6 bases; nucleotides outside the gene matches: 11. The CDR3 sequence is CASSLAGLDGWAGELFF. For the CDR3, the DNA is TGTGCCAGCAGCTTGGCAGGACTAGACGGGTGGGCCGGGGAGCTGTTTTTT.